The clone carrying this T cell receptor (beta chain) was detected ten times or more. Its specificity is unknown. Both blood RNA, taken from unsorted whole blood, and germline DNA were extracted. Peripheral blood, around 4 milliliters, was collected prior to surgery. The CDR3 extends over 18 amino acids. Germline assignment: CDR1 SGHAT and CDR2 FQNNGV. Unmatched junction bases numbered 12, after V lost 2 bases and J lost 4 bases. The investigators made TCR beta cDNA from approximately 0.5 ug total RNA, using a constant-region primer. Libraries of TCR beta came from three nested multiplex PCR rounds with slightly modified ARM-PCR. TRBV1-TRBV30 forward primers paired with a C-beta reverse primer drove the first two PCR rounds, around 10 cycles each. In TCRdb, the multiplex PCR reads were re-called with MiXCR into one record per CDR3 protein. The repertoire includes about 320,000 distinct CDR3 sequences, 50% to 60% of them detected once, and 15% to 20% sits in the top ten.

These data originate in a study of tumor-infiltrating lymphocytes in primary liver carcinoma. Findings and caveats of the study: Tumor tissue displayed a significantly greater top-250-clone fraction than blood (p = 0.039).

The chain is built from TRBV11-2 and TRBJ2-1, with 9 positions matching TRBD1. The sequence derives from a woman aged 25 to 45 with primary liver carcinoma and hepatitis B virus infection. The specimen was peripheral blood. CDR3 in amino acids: CASSLSPPDRGWYNEQFF. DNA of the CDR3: TGTGCCAGCAGCTTAAGCCCGCCCGACAGGGGGTGGTACAATGAGCAGTTCTTC. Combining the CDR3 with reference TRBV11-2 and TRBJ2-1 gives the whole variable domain EAGVAQSPRYKIIEKRQSVAFWCNPISGHATLYWYQQILGQGPKLLIQFQNNGVVDDSQLPKDRFSAERLKGVDSTLKIQPAKLEDSAVYLCASSLSPPDRGWYNEQFFGPGTRLTVL.